This T cell receptor beta chain was captured in a study of blood T cell repertoires in COVID-19. Study-level background: T cells, B-cell-depleted T cells, or PBMCs provided the cDNA or gDNA that served as material.

The CDR3 is 16 residues long. Per the germline V gene, CDR1 is SGHRS and CDR2 is YFSETQ. Trimming removed 0 bases from V and 0 bases from J, with 12 bases in between. As originally analysed: Amplification of reference gene primers provided the estimated nucleated cell counts. The assay was immunoSEQ multiplex PCR, and TCRdb's table has in-frame clones only and misses some. D and trimming were read from the DNA, whereas the V and J calls and clone size are those reported in that table. In the table there are about 370,000 clones, approximately 90% of which are singletons. Recruits, aged about 18 to 100 years, lived in 20 to 30 US areas. Participant reports of clinical history set cohort assignment. This clone was seen only a few times.

Sequenced input: PBMCs or T cells enriched from blood (not recorded which). V and J are TRBV5-1 and TRBJ2-5; tentatively, D is TRBD2 (6 bases). This receptor was obtained from a man aged 18 to 29 who had recovered from COVID-19. CDR3 DNA sequence: TGCGCCAGCAGCTTGGTCGGCGGGGCCTACCAAGAGACCCAGTACTTC. Its translation: CASSLVGGAYQETQYF.